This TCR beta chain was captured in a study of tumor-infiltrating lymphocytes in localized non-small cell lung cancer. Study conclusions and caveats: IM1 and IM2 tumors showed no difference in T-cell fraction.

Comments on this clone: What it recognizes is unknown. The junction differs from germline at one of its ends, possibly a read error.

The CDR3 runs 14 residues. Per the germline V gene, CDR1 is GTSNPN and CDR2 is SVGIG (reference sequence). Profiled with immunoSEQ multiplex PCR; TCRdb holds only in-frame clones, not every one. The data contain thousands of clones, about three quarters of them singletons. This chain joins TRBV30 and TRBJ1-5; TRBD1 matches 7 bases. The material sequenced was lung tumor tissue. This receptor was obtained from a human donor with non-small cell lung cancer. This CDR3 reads CAWSGQATNQPQHF. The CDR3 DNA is TGCGCCTGGAGTGGACAGGCTACCAATCAGCCCCAGCATTTT.